Listed here are 5 T cell receptor beta chains from one sample, sequenced in a study of blood T cell repertoires in COVID-19 (dated by TCRdb to about 2020). Preparation of the library involved the immunoSEQ multiplex PCR assay. TCRdb mirrors the immuneACCESS table, restricted to in-frame sequences. Some clones are absent from its copies; in checked studies, under half trace to an unresolved V gene, and the reason for the others is unknown. In this sample the table shows 30,000 or so clones, roughly 82% of which occur a single time. The ten largest clones add up to about two fifths of the sample. The sample comprised peripheral blood. All receptors derive from a man aged 80 or over with active or convalescent COVID-19.

The CDR3 is CASTRASGANVLTF. CDR3 nucleotides: TGCGCCAGCACCAGGGCCTCTGGGGCCAACGTCCTGACTTTC. The V and J genes are TRBV10-1 and TRBJ2-6; TRBD1 is a possible D gene (5 bases). The length of the CDR3 is 14 residues. Germline CDR1 WNHNN, CDR2 SYGVQD (reference sequence). Trimming cost V 7 bases and J 0 bases, with 7 bases left between them.

V usage is TRBV9 and J usage is TRBJ1-2; possible D gene TRBD1, 6 bases. V gave up 0 bases and J gave up 4 bases, with 10 bases separating them. The germline V gene has CDR1 SGDLS and CDR2 YYNGEE. The CDR3 extends over 14 amino acids. This CDR3 reads CASSVAPDSYGYTF. CDR3 DNA: TGTGCCAGCAGCGTAGCGCCGGACAGCTATGGCTACACCTTC.

V is TRBV19 and J is TRBJ2-1; no clear D. V lost 0 bases and J lost 8, with 14 bases in between. The V gene's germline CDR1 is LNHDA and CDR2 SQIVND (reference sequence). There are 15 residues in the CDR3. CDR3 sequence: CASSIEAPIFDEQFF. CDR3 nucleotide sequence: TGTGCCAGTAGTATAGAAGCGCCCATCTTCGATGAGCAGTTCTTC.

The chain joins TRBV30 to TRBJ1-2, with 7 bases lining up with TRBD1. V lost 1 base to trimming and J lost 7 bases; unmatched junction nucleotides: 9. The CDR3 runs 14 residues. CDR1 is GTSNPN, CDR2 SVGIG, per germline (reference sequence). The CDR3 loop reads CAWSAHRGWGGYTF. Written as DNA, the CDR3 is TGTGCCTGGAGTGCCCACAGGGGATGGGGTGGCTACACCTTC.

This clone was recorded once. CDR3 sequence: CAWTTGSPDTQYF. Here the CDR3 DNA reads TGTGCCTGGACTACAGGGAGTCCAGATACGCAGTATTTT. The V call is TRBV30, the J call TRBJ2-3; D might be TRBD1 (6 bases). Looked up from germline, CDR1 is GTSNPN and CDR2 is SVGIG (reference sequence). The CDR3 runs to 13 residues. The ends were cut back, 4 bases at V and 4 bases at J, with 12 bases in the middle.